The T cell receptor (beta chain) under discussion was sequenced for a study of CD8+ T cells in alopecia areata. Study details: Treated patients received oral tofacitinib, 5 to 10 mg twice daily.

Study-level results: Tofacitinib significantly brought down scalp clonality and expanded CD8+ clones among top 100. Because of a solitary nonresponder, the connection of baseline CD8+ expansion to response stays uncertain.

Treatment described: oral pan-JAK inhibitor, 5-10 mg twice daily. It was cDNA, reverse transcribed from extracted RNA, that served as the sequencing template. Assay: immunoSEQ multiplex PCR; the TCRdb copy retains only in-frame clones and omits some. The data show 150,000 to 200,000 clones, with more than 55% seen just once and about 1.3% held by the top ten. About this clone itself: The antigen remains unidentified.

The sequencing used CD4+ T cells sorted from blood, collected around week 50, from a patient treated with tofacitinib. This TCR was sampled from a human donor with alopecia areata.

CDR3 nucleotides: TGTGCCAGCAGTGGATGGGACAGAGACTATGGCTACACCTTC. It codes for CASSGWDRDYGYTF. The chain has TRBV25-1 and TRBJ1-2; 7 nucleotides align to TRBD1. Looked up from germline, CDR1 is MGHDK and CDR2 is SYGVNS. With V trimmed by 4 bases and J by 3 bases, 5 bases remained unmatched. The CDR3 sequence is 14 residues long.